The 15 T cell receptor beta chains below all came from one sample that was sequenced in a study of blood T cells in healthy people across ages. Using a J-beta primer mix together with a sample-barcoded 5' primer, a second PCR was run for roughly 6 to 11 cycles. TCRdb re-derived calls from the 5' RACE reads in MiXCR, one entry per CDR3 protein. This sample has approximately 810,000 distinct CDR3 sequences, with under 30% found just once. Sequenced input: blood. The source is an elderly woman in good health.

The chain has TRBV20-1 and TRBJ1-4; 10 bases align to TRBD1. V lost 4 bases and J lost 7; bases outside the gene matches: 9. The CDR3 consists of 15 residues. Germline V lookup: CDR1 DFQATT, CDR2 SNEGSKA (reference sequence). The CDR3 DNA sequence: TGCAGTGCTAAAACAGACAGGGGGCGGGCTGAAAAACTGTTTTTT. It encodes CSAKTDRGRAEKLFF.

This clonotype has ten or more counts. The chain links TRBV6-2 or TRBV6-3 to TRBJ2-3; possible D gene TRBD2, 6 bases. CDR3 size: 17 residues. The germline gives CDR1 MNHEY, CDR2 SVGEGT. V lost 2 bases, J lost 2 bases, and 17 bases lay in between. For the CDR3, the DNA is TGTGCCAGCAGTTACCCCCGGGGAGGCTCAAACACAGATACGCAGTATTTT. It encodes CASSYPRGGSNTDTQYF.

This clonotype was observed at least ten times. V and J are TRBV14 and TRBJ2-5; 7 bases fit TRBD1. Trimming removed 2 bases from V and 4 bases from J; junction bases left unmatched: 10. Germline CDR1 reads SGHDN; CDR2 reads FVKESK. This CDR3 has 16 amino acids. CDR3: CASSQYGTVPGETQYF. The CDR3 nucleotides are TGTGCCAGCAGCCAATATGGGACAGTCCCCGGAGAGACCCAGTACTTC.

Remarks on this clonotype: A read error may be the cause here, since a much bigger clone is one base away. The chain has TRBV12-3 or TRBV12-4 and TRBJ2-5, with unresolved D. V gave up 6 bases and J gave up 11 bases, with 19 bases separating them. This CDR3 is built from 13 residues. The CDR3 sequence: CASRTTSQDEQYF. CDR3 DNA: TGTGCCAGCAGAACTACTTCCCAGGATGAGCAGTACTTC.

In this sample, this clonotype turned up many times. The chain recombines TRBV7-8 with TRBJ2-7; 8 bases align to TRBD1. V lost 5 bases and J lost 3; bases outside the gene matches: 9. In germline, CDR1 is SGHVS, CDR2 FQNEAQ. The CDR3 runs to 15 residues. The CDR3 DNA is TGTGCCAGCAGCCCCTACCGGGACAGGCTCTACGAGCAGTACTTC. This codes for CASSPYRDRLYEQYF.

This clonotype was counted ten times or more. The CDR3 DNA follows: TGTGCCAGCAGTTCCCCGGGGACGGCTTCCTACGAGCAGTACTTC. Translating it yields CASSSPGTASYEQYF. The J gene is TRBJ2-7, the V gene TRBV6-5; D is perhaps TRBD1 or TRBD2 (5 bases each). The CDR3 contains 15 residues. Germline assignment: CDR1 MNHEY and CDR2 SVGAGI. V lost 4 bases, J lost 1 base, and 14 bases lay in between.

This clonotype turned up a few times. This chain links TRBV6-2 or TRBV6-3 with TRBJ1-6, with 9 bases aligning to TRBD1. Germline trimming cut 6 bases from V and 10 bases from J; bases unmatched to any gene: 7. The CDR3 length is 14 residues. Germline CDR1 reads MNHEY; CDR2 reads SVGEGT. The CDR3 nucleotides read TGTGCCAGCAGATCCGGGACAGGGCACTCACCCCTCCACTTT. Its protein product is CASRSGTGHSPLHF.

This clonotype was recorded at least ten times. This sequence joins TRBV5-5 and TRBJ1-2; TRBD1 might be the D (5 bases). The CDR3 is 15 residues long. Germline lookup yields CDR1 SGHKS and CDR2 YYEKEE (reference sequence). Between the trimmed V and J ends, which lost 2 bases and 2 bases, there was a span of 13 bases. Written as DNA, the CDR3 is TGTGCCAGCAGCTTATCGGGGGACGGAAACTATGGCTACACCTTC. The encoded protein is CASSLSGDGNYGYTF.

This clonotype was counted at least ten times. This chain connects TRBV7-2 to TRBJ1-4; 7 nucleotides match TRBD1. CDR1 is SGHTA and CDR2 is FQGNSA in the germline V gene. The CDR3 is 17 residues long. J gave up 0 bases and V 4 bases, and 8 bases lay outside the gene matches. CDR3 protein: CASSSGQWGATNEKLFF. The CDR3, as DNA: TGTGCCAGCAGCTCGGGACAGTGGGGAGCAACTAATGAAAAACTGTTTTTT.

This clonotype appeared many times. The rearrangement uses TRBV28 and TRBJ2-5; D possibly corresponds to TRBD1 (6 bases). The V gene lost 8 bases and the J gene lost 5 bases, with 9 bases spanning the gap. Germline CDR1 and CDR2: MDHEN and SYDVKM. CDR3 length equals 11 residues. Here the CDR3 reads CASGGWETQYF. CDR3 sequence (DNA): TGTGCCAGCGGGGGCTGGGAGACCCAGTACTTC.

A note on this clonotype: A much larger clone differs by one base, so this may be a read error. The chain couples TRBV20-1 to TRBJ1-2, with D unclear. The CDR3 extends over 11 amino acids. The germline CDR1 and CDR2 sequences are DFQATT and SNEGSKA (reference sequence). The CDR3 here is CRAYNNYGYTF. CDR3 DNA sequence: TGCAGGGCTTACAATAACTATGGCTACACCTTC.

The chain joins TRBV5-4 to TRBJ2-5, with 9 bases lining up with TRBD1. The germline V gene encodes CDR1 SGHNT and CDR2 YYREEE (reference sequence). This CDR3 is 16 amino acids long. Unmatched junction bases numbered 6, after V lost 0 bases and J lost 3 bases. The CDR3 loop is CASSLDYRGLEETQYF. Here the CDR3 DNA reads TGTGCCAGCAGCTTGGACTACAGGGGGCTAGAAGAGACCCAGTACTTC.

This clonotype was counted only a few times. The chain employs TRBV10-3 and TRBJ2-7; 7 bases agree with TRBD1. Germline V gene lookup returns CDR1 ENHRY and CDR2 SYGVKD. The CDR3 consists of 12 residues. Trimming took 6 bases from V and 4 from J; bases not matched to a gene: 3. In DNA form, the CDR3 reads TGTGCCATCAGGGACAGGTCTTACGAGCAGTACTTC. Encoded protein: CAIRDRSYEQYF.

To note about this clonotype: A much more abundant neighbour one base away suggests this may be a read error. The chain joins TRBV7-6 to TRBJ2-1, with 7 bases matching TRBD1. The end of the DNA is better explained by TRBJ2-7, so the J call may be wrong. Germline CDR1 and CDR2: SGHVS and FNYEAQ. CDR3 length: 17 residues. As DNA, the CDR3 is TGTGCCAGCAGCTTAACCTCCGGGACAGCCTCCTACAATGAGCAGTACTTC. Translation gives CASSLTSGTASYNEQYF.

This clonotype was picked up many times. The chain combines TRBV6-2 or TRBV6-3 with TRBJ2-7; 8 bases are shared with TRBD1. J was trimmed by 5 bases and V by 8 bases; bases with no gene match: 11. Germline V CDR1 and CDR2: MNHEY, SVGEGT. The CDR3 length is 14 residues. CDR3 sequence (DNA): TGTGCCAGCGGACACCGGGACAGGAGGCACGAGCAGTACTTC. It codes for CASGHRDRRHEQYF.